This entry lists 2 T cell receptor beta chains sequenced from one sample in a study of shared clonotypes between healthy human individuals. Here immunoSEQ multiplex PCR was the method, and the copy in TCRdb shows in-frame clones only, minus some. Of over 1.5 million clones in the sample, approximately 98% were seen once. The sequencing input was naive CD4+ T cells sorted from blood. Subset here: CD45RA+ positively selected. The receptors here all came from a man aged 30-40 years in good health.

Details on this clone: Other DNA sequences from this sample encode an identical CDR3 as well. This chain links TRBV5-1 with TRBJ1-1, with 9 positions matching TRBD1. V gave up 4 bases and J gave up 0 bases; unmatched junction bases: 4. CDR1 is SGHRS and CDR2 is YFSETQ in the germline V gene. The CDR3 has 15 residues. Here the CDR3 DNA reads TGCGCCAGCAGCCCGCGACAGGGGGTGAACACTGAAGCTTTCTTT. Amino acid sequence: CASSPRQGVNTEAFF.

The rearrangement joins TRBV6-4 to TRBJ2-2, with TRBD2 identical over 11 bases. The trim removed 5 bases at V and 4 bases at J, leaving 6 bases unmatched. Germline loops: CDR1 MRHNA, CDR2 SNTAGT. This CDR3 contains 16 residues. The CDR3 nucleotides are TGTGCCAGCAGTTCAGGGACTAGCGGTTCCACCGGGGAGCTGTTTTTT. As protein: CASSSGTSGSTGELFF.